These T cell receptor beta chains were read from a single sample in a study of cytomegalovirus exposure and HLA in healthy donors. Clones were sequenced by immunoSEQ multiplex PCR, and TCRdb holds only the in-frame ones, with some missing. Counted here are some 160,000 clones, around 80% occurring once; the ten biggest clones make up 0.65% to 0.75%. Sequenced: PBMCs. Every receptor here comes from a woman aged 40 to 50 in good health and CMV-seronegative. Both conserved end residues are part of each CDR3. A D gene is named only where the DNA matches it firmly. Not every row has a clone size; where given, it reads once, few, many or a size class.

J gene	D gene	V gene	clone size	CDR3 DNA	CDR3 protein
TRBJ2-2	TRBD2	TRBV19	-	TGTGCCAGTAGTACACTAGCGGGAGAGCACGGGGAGCTGTTTTTT	CASSTLAGEHGELFF
TRBJ1-5	TRBD1	TRBV5-4	-	TGTGCCAGCAGCTCTTCCGGACAGGGGGGCGATCAGCCCCAGCATTTT	CASSSSGQGGDQPQHF
TRBJ1-3	TRBD1	TRBV10-3	-	TGTGCCATCACAGGGACAGGGGCTGGAAACACCATATATTTT	CAITGTGAGNTIYF
TRBJ1-2	-	TRBV6-6	-	TGTGCCAGCAGTTACAGTGCTGAGGCTAACTATGGCTACACCTTC	CASSYSAEANYGYTF
TRBJ2-2	-	TRBV25-1	-	TGTGCCAGCAGTGCCGGGGGACCTTTTGTACGGGAGCTGTTTTTT	CASSAGGPFVRELFF
TRBJ2-7	-	TRBV15	once	TGTGCCACCAGCAGAGATCAGGGGACCTACGAGCAGTACTTC	CATSRDQGTYEQYF
TRBJ2-6	TRBD1	TRBV28	-	TGTGCCAGCAGTTTACAGGGGGCTGGTGGGGCCAACGTCCTGACTTTC	CASSLQGAGGANVLTF
TRBJ2-7	-	TRBV5-6	-	TGTGCCAGCAGCTTGATGACATTGTACGAGCAGTACTTC	CASSLMTLYEQYF
TRBJ2-3	TRBD1	TRBV10-1	-	TGCGCCAGCAGCCGCAGGGGGACCACCACAGATACGCAGTATTTT	CASSRRGTTTDTQYF
TRBJ2-1	TRBD2	TRBV2	-	TGTGCCAGCAAGGTCGGGGGAGGGCCAGGCAATGAGCAGTTCTTC	CASKVGGGPGNEQFF
TRBJ2-2	-	TRBV5-8	-	TGTGCCAGCAGCCTGGATCAGGAGAGGGCCGGGGAGCTGTTTTTT	CASSLDQERAGELFF
TRBJ2-5	-	TRBV5-1	-	TGCGCCAGCAGCCAGAAGTCCCAAGAGACCCAGTACTTC	CASSQKSQETQYF
TRBJ1-5	-	TRBV28	-	TGTGCCAGCAGTTTCAAAATGGGGCTGGGGCAGGGGCAGCAGCCCCAGCATTTT	CASSFKMGLGQGQQPQHF
TRBJ2-2	-	TRBV27	-	TGTGCCAGCAGTTTATTTTCGCCGGGGCCCAGGGGTGCCGGGGAGCTGTTTTTT	CASSLFSPGPRGAGELFF
TRBJ2-7	TRBD1	TRBV6-1	few	TGTGCCAGCAGTGCTGGGACAGGATTCTACGAGCAGTACTTC	CASSAGTGFYEQYF
TRBJ1-2	TRBD1	TRBV5-8	-	TGTGCCAGCAGCTTGAGGACAGGGGCAGGAGGTGGCTACACCTTC	CASSLRTGAGGGYTF